The T cell receptor beta chain under discussion was sequenced for a study of graft-versus-host responses after intestinal transplantation. V was shortened by 5 bases and J by 1 base, with 9 bases between the two germline ends. This CDR3 has 13 amino acids. The V gene's germline CDR1 is SGHRS and CDR2 YFSETQ. The protocol was immunoSEQ multiplex PCR, while the TCRdb copy is restricted to in-frame clones and leaves out a portion. Here the sample spans about 130,000 clones, around 94% being singletons. As concerns this clone: What it binds is unknown.

The material sequenced was unstimulated CD4+ T cells sorted from spleen or lymph node cells, taken before intestinal transplant. This clonotype was obtained from a human donor who received an intestinal transplant. The chain employs TRBV5-1 and TRBJ1-1; D gene ambiguous. CDR3 sequence reads: CASRSETNTEAFF. CDR3 nucleotide sequence: TGCGCCAGCAGGTCGGAGACGAACACTGAAGCTTTCTTT.